The 29 T cell receptor beta chains below all came from one sample that was sequenced in a study of T-cell reconstitution after alpha-beta-depleted transplantation in children. For TCRbeta, the library was prepared with unique molecular identifiers. TCRdb analysed the PCR reads with MiXCR anew, one entry per CDR3 protein. The data contain 450,000 to 600,000 distinct CDR3 sequences, under 12% of them singletons. The material was PBMCs, obtained before TCRalphabeta/CD19-depleted stem cell transplant. The receptors derive from a child under 10 years old with inherited bone marrow failure, due to receive a stem cell transplant.

In this sample, this clonotype turned up many times. The chain uses TRBV4-3 and TRBJ2-2; the match to TRBD2 covers 8 bases. Trimming cost V 2 bases and J 6 bases; bases outside gene matches: 8. The CDR3 length is 16 residues. Germline V CDR1 and CDR2: LGHNA, YSLEER. The CDR3, as DNA: TGCGCCAGCAGCCAAAACCCGGGAGGGCCTCCCGGGGAGCTGTTTTTT. Its translation is CASSQNPGGPPGELFF.

In this sample, this clonotype turned up a few times. V and J are TRBV15 and TRBJ2-1; 7 bases are a match to TRBD2. The CDR3 is made up of 12 amino acids. From germline, CDR1 is LNHNV and CDR2 YYDKDF (reference sequence). Germline trimming cut 0 bases from V and 13 bases from J; bases unmatched to any gene: 3. The CDR3 loop is CATSRDLAVQFF. CDR3 DNA sequence: TGTGCCACCAGCAGAGATCTAGCGGTTCAGTTCTTC.

This chain joins TRBV6-1 and TRBJ2-7; D gene unclear. The CDR3 spans 13 residues. The germline V gene has CDR1 MNHNS and CDR2 SASEGT. The V gene lost 4 bases and the J gene lost 2 bases, with 9 bases spanning the gap. In DNA, the CDR3 is TGTGCCAGCAGTGTATTAAAACCCTACGAGCAGTACTTC. It encodes CASSVLKPYEQYF.

This clonotype was counted between two and nine times. This chain joins TRBV24-1 and TRBJ2-3, with D maybe TRBD1 (6 bases). Germline V gene lookup returns CDR1 KGHDR and CDR2 SFDVKD. V was pared by 3 bases and J by 0 bases, with 9 bases between. This CDR3 has 15 amino acids. CDR3 sequence: CATSDPGQSTDTQYF. Here the CDR3 DNA reads TGTGCCACCAGTGATCCCGGACAGAGCACAGATACGCAGTATTTT.

This clonotype was detected ten times or more. The J gene is TRBJ2-7, the V gene TRBV19, with D perhaps TRBD1 or TRBD2 (7 bases each). The ends were cut back, 7 bases at V and 2 bases at J, with 18 bases in the middle. CDR3 size: 15 residues. CDR1 and CDR2 (germline): LNHDA, SQIVND (reference sequence). CDR3 coding DNA: TGTGCCAGTACAAACAGGGGCGGGAGTACCTACGAGCAGTACTTC. This gives the protein CASTNRGGSTYEQYF.

In its sample, this clonotype was seen many times. V is TRBV7-2 and J is TRBJ2-3; 8 bases line up with TRBD1. The CDR3 is 15 amino acids. Trimming removed 2 bases from V and 8 bases from J; junction bases left unmatched: 9. Germline CDR1 SGHTA, CDR2 FQGNSA. CDR3 DNA: TGTGCCAGCAGCTTACAGGGCAGGGGGCAGGGTACGCAGTATTTT. Encoded protein: CASSLQGRGQGTQYF.

This clonotype was detected only a few times. The chain recombines TRBV28 with TRBJ2-1, with no clear D. Germline V gene data show CDR1 as MDHEN and CDR2 as SYDVKM. V was clipped by 2 bases and J by 7 bases, with 15 bases between them. The CDR3 length is 15 residues. Here the CDR3 reads CASSLLGVVLNEQFF. The CDR3 DNA reads TGTGCCAGCAGTTTACTCGGCGTTGTGTTGAATGAGCAGTTCTTC.

This chain's CDR3 is CSVGRLAGDWYNEQFF. In DNA, the CDR3 is TGCAGCGTTGGTCGACTAGCGGGAGATTGGTACAATGAGCAGTTCTTC. J is TRBJ2-1 and V is TRBV29-1; TRBD2 agrees at 12 bases. Germline V gene sequence: CDR1 SQVTM, CDR2 ANQGSEA. The CDR3 length is 16 residues. With 4 bases clipped from V and 4 bases from J, the junction kept 8 bases outside the gene matches.

This clonotype occurred many times. The rearrangement links TRBV12-3 or TRBV12-4 to TRBJ2-5, with 9 positions matching TRBD2. J gave up 5 bases and V 8 bases, and 21 bases lay outside the gene matches. This CDR3 is built from 18 residues. The CDR3 is CASGRTDAGGPYSETQYF. The CDR3 bases are TGTGCCAGCGGCCGCACCGATGCGGGAGGGCCCTATTCGGAGACCCAGTACTTC.

This clonotype showed up many times. This chain uses TRBV20-1 with TRBJ2-2; D is possibly TRBD2 (5 bases). This CDR3 spans 14 amino acids. The germline V gene encodes CDR1 DFQATT and CDR2 SNEGSKA (reference sequence). V gave up 5 bases and J gave up 1 base, with 11 bases separating them. CDR3 region: CSAPGMVNTGELFF. The CDR3 nucleotides read TGCAGTGCTCCCGGGATGGTGAACACCGGGGAGCTGTTTTTT.

At least ten counts were recorded for this clonotype. The J gene is TRBJ1-3, the V gene TRBV2, with no clear D. The V and J ends lost 3 bases and 3 bases respectively, with 6 bases between them. CDR3 length: 13 amino acids. Germline-derived CDR1 and CDR2 are SNHLY and FYNNEI. CDR3 in DNA: TGTGCCAGCAGTGAGGAGATTGGAAACACCATATATTTT. It encodes CASSEEIGNTIYF.

In regard to this clonotype: A much larger clone lies a single base off, so this may be a read error. This sequence joins TRBV30 and TRBJ2-1; tentative D call: TRBD2 (5 bases). The CDR3 is made up of 14 amino acids. Germline V gene data show CDR1 as GTSNPN and CDR2 as SVGIG (reference sequence). V was pared by 2 bases and J by 2 bases, with 10 bases between. The CDR3 region is CAWSLLGAYNEQFF. CDR3 DNA: TGTGCCTGGAGTTTACTAGGTGCCTACAATGAGCAGTTCTTC. Drawing the rest from reference TRBV30 and TRBJ2-1, the complete variable domain is SQTIHQWPATLVQPVGSPLSLECTVEGTSNPNLYWYRQAAGRGLQLLFYSVGIGQISSEVPQNLSASRPQDRQFILSSKKLLLSDSGFYLCAWSLLGAYNEQFFGPGTRLTVL.

In its sample, this clonotype was seen many times. The CDR3 DNA is TGCGCCAGCAGCCAAGTGGGTAAAGGACACCCAGCCAAAAACATTCAGTACTTC. Residues: CASSQVGKGHPAKNIQYF. The chain combines TRBV4-1 with TRBJ2-4, with D maybe TRBD1 (5 bases). The V gene lost 1 base and the J gene lost 0 bases, with 16 bases spanning the gap. Germline-derived CDR1 and CDR2 are MGHRA and YSYEKL. The CDR3 length is 18 residues.

This clonotype was found a few times. The rearrangement links TRBV6-2 or TRBV6-3 to TRBJ2-2; 11 positions match TRBD2. Trimming cost V 6 bases and J 4 bases; bases outside gene matches: 16. Germline lookup yields CDR1 MNHEY and CDR2 SVGEGT. The CDR3 has 19 amino acids. The chain's CDR3 is CASSTQAPTSGSSTGELFF. CDR3 bases: TGTGCCAGCAGCACCCAGGCCCCAACTAGCGGGAGTAGCACCGGGGAGCTGTTTTTT.

This clonotype was detected many times. The gene calls are TRBV28 and TRBJ2-3; D is unresolved. CDR1 and CDR2 from the germline V gene are MDHEN and SYDVKM. The germline V and J ends were trimmed by 6 bases and 4 bases, with 14 bases remaining between them. CDR3 length: 14 amino acids. The CDR3 loop reads CASSPPNPPDTQYF. CDR3 sequence (DNA): TGTGCCAGCAGCCCACCGAATCCGCCAGATACGCAGTATTTT.

This clonotype was observed a handful of times. An end of the junction differs from the germline gene, which may be a read error. The V call is TRBV28, the J call TRBJ1-5; TRBD1 agrees at 10 bases. In germline, CDR1 is MDHEN, CDR2 SYDVKM. The CDR3 loop spans 13 amino acids. The CDR3 protein is CDSSRQGAEPQHF. In DNA form, the CDR3 reads TGTGACAGCAGTAGACAGGGGGCAGAGCCCCAGCATTTT.

The chain is built from TRBV15 and TRBJ2-5; TRBD1 is a possible D gene (6 bases). The ends were cut back, 8 bases at V and 7 bases at J, with 20 bases in the middle. The CDR3 loop spans 14 amino acids. Germline V gene lookup returns CDR1 LNHNV and CDR2 YYDKDF (reference sequence). The CDR3 DNA reads as TGTGCCACCTGGGCCGGGACACAAACAGGGACCCAGTACTTC. Its protein product is CATWAGTQTGTQYF.

This clonotype was detected a few times. CDR3 amino acids: CASSSVKYGLPSYEQYF. CDR3 DNA sequence: TGTGCCAGCAGCTCTGTTAAGTACGGGCTTCCCTCCTACGAGCAGTACTTC. The gene calls are TRBV3-2 and TRBJ2-7. TRBV3-2 represents a pseudogene. The CDR3 consists of 17 residues.

On this clonotype itself: This may be a read error: a much more frequent sequence differs by one nucleotide. The chain carries TRBV20-1 and TRBJ2-1; 13 positions match TRBD2. Germline CDR1 and CDR2: DFQATT and SNEGSKA (reference sequence). With 3 bases clipped from V and 3 bases from J, the junction kept 8 bases outside the gene matches. The CDR3 consists of 17 residues. The CDR3 DNA reads TGCAGTGCTAGTGGACTAGCGGGAGTGAGCTGCTACAATGAGCAGTTCTTC. It codes for CSASGLAGVSCYNEQFF.

This clonotype was seen only a few times. The chain combines TRBV27 with TRBJ2-5; 9 bases are shared with TRBD2. J was trimmed by 5 bases and V by 2 bases; bases with no gene match: 9. Germline values: CDR1 MNHEY, CDR2 SMNVEV (reference sequence). There are 16 residues in the CDR3. CDR3 region: CASSLPSGTLPETQYF. The CDR3 bases are TGTGCCAGCAGTTTACCTAGCGGGACCCTCCCTGAGACCCAGTACTTC.

This clonotype has only a few counts. This rearrangement joins TRBV6-5 to TRBJ1-1; D unresolved. The CDR3 covers 15 residues. Germline V CDR1 and CDR2: MNHEY, SVGAGI. V was shortened by 0 bases and J by 1 base, with 9 bases between the two germline ends. CDR3 sequence: CASSYSRRGNTEAFF. Written as DNA, the CDR3 is TGTGCCAGCAGTTACTCGAGGCGGGGGAACACTGAAGCTTTCTTT.

This clonotype was counted ten times or more. The chain joins TRBV7-6 to TRBJ2-3; possible D gene TRBD2, 6 bases. From germline, CDR1 is SGHVS and CDR2 FNYEAQ. V dropped 6 bases and J dropped 2 bases, with 15 bases sitting between them. This CDR3 is built from 15 residues. The DNA for the CDR3 is TGTGCCAGCAGTTTTTCTGGACTATTCACAGATACGCAGTATTTT. Protein sequence: CASSFSGLFTDTQYF.

This clonotype has at least ten counts. The gene calls are TRBV29-1 and TRBJ2-2, with a possible D match to TRBD1 (6 bases). Germline-derived CDR1 and CDR2 are SQVTM and ANQGSEA. There are 14 residues in the CDR3. V lost 1 base and J 4 bases, leaving 10 bases between the germline ends. The CDR3 DNA follows: TGCAGCGTTGAAGGGCAGGGGTTCACCGGGGAGCTGTTTTTT. This translates into CSVEGQGFTGELFF.

The chain joins TRBV7-2 to TRBJ2-3, with 9 bases that match TRBD2. From germline, CDR1 is SGHTA and CDR2 FQGNSA. Unmatched junction bases numbered 13, after V lost 0 bases and J lost 0 bases. There are 20 residues in the CDR3. CDR3 protein: CASSLARPSGKLPSTDTQYF. The CDR3 DNA reads TGTGCCAGCAGCTTAGCCCGCCCTAGCGGGAAACTCCCAAGCACAGATACGCAGTATTTT.

In the case of this clonotype: A much larger clone is a single base away; this may be a read error. The chain links TRBV12-3 or TRBV12-4 to TRBJ2-7, with 8 nucleotides matching TRBD1. CDR3 length: 13 residues. J lost 9 bases, V lost 6 bases, and 10 bases had no gene match. In DNA, the CDR3 is TGTGCCAGCAGGCCGACGACAGGGGCGGTGCAGTACTTC. Translated, it gives CASRPTTGAVQYF.

This clonotype was seen many times. CDR3: CASSLGGENQPQHF. As DNA, the CDR3 is TGTGCCAGCAGTTTAGGAGGGGAGAATCAGCCCCAGCATTTT. This chain connects TRBV27 to TRBJ1-5, with D maybe TRBD1 (5 bases). Trimming removed 2 bases from V and 4 bases from J, with 9 bases in between. CDR1 and CDR2 from the germline V gene are MNHEY and SMNVEV (reference sequence). This CDR3 has 14 residues.

This clonotype was detected many times. The chain employs TRBV27 and TRBJ2-3; D may match TRBD1 or TRBD2 (5 bases each). The CDR3 length is 15 residues. V lost 3 bases and J lost 6, with 16 bases in between. Germline CDR1 reads MNHEY; CDR2 reads SMNVEV (reference sequence). CDR3 sequence: CASSLGPIPRDTQYF. CDR3 in DNA: TGTGCCAGCAGTTTGGGACCCATCCCGAGGGATACGCAGTATTTT.

The table lists this clonotype with a few counts. The chain couples TRBV24-1 to TRBJ2-2; possible D gene TRBD2, 5 bases. V shed 0 bases and J shed 7 bases, with 11 bases lying between them. This CDR3 region has 15 residues. CDR1 is KGHDR and CDR2 is SFDVKD in the germline V gene. This CDR3 is CATSDLRYGVGELFF. CDR3 coding DNA: TGTGCCACCAGTGATTTGCGCTACGGGGTCGGGGAGCTGTTTTTT.

The chain links TRBV24-1 to TRBJ2-1; the D is unclear. There are 13 residues in the CDR3. Germline-derived CDR1 and CDR2 are KGHDR and SFDVKD. The ends were cut back, 4 bases at V and 8 bases at J, with 11 bases in the middle. The CDR3 DNA reads TGTGCCACCAGTGACTCTGTCACAGATGAGCAGTTCTTC. Translation: CATSDSVTDEQFF.